This record covers a single TCR beta chain. The antigen is unknown. This specimen comes from a study of cytomegalovirus exposure and HLA in healthy donors. The study, taken as a whole, reports: Most TCR sequences were rare, but some public TCRs occurred in many donors. According to a subsequent analysis, TCR clusters from the first cohort were inclined to appear together in the 110 or so validation repertoires. In vitro confirmation showed three CMV-associated chains to be CMV antigen specific.

Sequenced by immunoSEQ multiplex PCR; TCRdb stores in-frame clones only, minus some. The data hold about 260,000 clones, with about 92% observed a single time. Deletions cut 0 bases from V and 1 base from J, with 13 bases between. Germline loops: CDR1 LGHNA, CDR2 YSLEER. CDR3 length equals 17 residues. The TCR sequence derives from a woman aged 25 to 39 in good health and CMV-seronegative. The sequencing input was PBMCs. V and J are TRBV4-3 and TRBJ2-1, with D possibly matching TRBD1 (6 bases). The CDR3 bases are TGCGCCAGCAGCCAAGATGGACAGTTCGGATCCTACAATGAGCAGTTCTTC. Its translation: CASSQDGQFGSYNEQFF.